This is a list of T cell receptor beta chains from one sample in a study of blood T cell repertoires in COVID-19. Repertoires were generated with immunoSEQ multiplex PCR, while TCRdb's copy carries only in-frame clones and drops some. The table includes under 200,000 clones, approximately 83% detected once. Sequencing was done on a sample of peripheral blood. These receptors all come from a human donor with acute or convalescent COVID-19. The donor label of this sample is uncertain. Each CDR3 is given with its conserved first and last residue. D genes are given only for firm matches. Rows may omit the clone size; those that give it use once, few, many or a size class.

j_call clone_size d_call v_call cdr3_aa cdr3_nt
TRBJ2-3 . TRBD2 TRBV25-1 CASSEWTSQDTQYF TGTGCCAGCAGTGAGTGGACTAGCCAAGATACGCAGTATTTT
TRBJ2-1 . TRBD1 TRBV18 CASSPPGQGPYNEQFF TGTGCCAGCTCACCCCCGGGACAGGGCCCCTACAATGAGCAGTTCTTC
TRBJ2-7 . TRBD2 TRBV27 CASSPRLAGREQYF TGTGCCAGCAGTCCCAGACTAGCGGGAAGGGAGCAGTACTTC
TRBJ1-6 . . TRBV2 CASNQDSYNSPLHF TGTGCCAGCAACCAGGACAGCTATAATTCACCCCTCCACTTT
TRBJ1-2 . . TRBV6-6 CASRGTEFYGYTF TGTGCCAGCAGAGGGACTGAGTTCTATGGCTACACCTTC
TRBJ1-4 . . TRBV6-5 CASSVDREKLFF TGTGCCAGCAGCGTGGACAGAGAAAAACTGTTTTTT
TRBJ2-1 . . TRBV25-1 CASRPTRSSYNEQFF TGTGCCAGCAGACCGACTCGGAGCTCCTACAATGAGCAGTTCTTC
TRBJ1-1 few . TRBV19 CASSIARERTEAFF TGTGCCAGTAGTATAGCCAGGGAACGTACTGAAGCTTTCTTT
TRBJ1-1 . . TRBV7-9 CASSLDLGRGEAFF TGTGCCAGCAGCTTAGATCTTGGCAGGGGTGAAGCTTTCTTT
TRBJ2-3 . TRBD2 TRBV11-2 CASSLLTSWPDTQYF TGTGCCAGCAGCCTATTGACTAGCTGGCCAGATACGCAGTATTTT
TRBJ2-3 . . TRBV6-6 CASSYKGDTQYF TGTGCCAGCAGTTACAAGGGGGATACGCAGTATTTT
TRBJ1-4 . . TRBV9 CASSVGDQEEKLFF TGTGCCAGCAGCGTAGGCGATCAAGAAGAAAAACTGTTTTTT
TRBJ2-6 once TRBD2 TRBV7-2 CASSFLAGGAGANVLTF TGTGCCAGCAGCTTTCTAGCGGGAGGGGCTGGGGCCAACGTCCTGACTTTC
TRBJ2-1 . TRBD2 TRBV9 CASSEGLAYNEQFF TGTGCCAGCAGCGAGGGACTAGCCTACAATGAGCAGTTCTTC
TRBJ1-1 few . TRBV5-1 CASSPMTANTEAFF TGCGCCAGCAGCCCGATGACAGCGAACACTGAAGCTTTCTTT
TRBJ1-2 . . TRBV3-1/TRBV3-2 CASRRTGGANYGYTF TGTGCCAGCAGAAGAACGGGGGGGGCTAACTATGGCTACACCTTC
TRBJ2-7 . . TRBV29-1 CSVKLAGPSYEQYF TGCAGCGTTAAACTGGCAGGGCCTTCCTACGAGCAGTACTTC
TRBJ2-3 . . TRBV6-5 CASSPKGSDTQYF TGTGCCAGCAGTCCCAAGGGGTCCGATACGCAGTATTTT
TRBJ1-6 . . TRBV6-5 CASSEITGYNSPLHF TGTGCCAGCAGCGAGATTACAGGATATAATTCACCCCTCCACTTT
TRBJ1-1 . TRBD1 TRBV25-1 CASSELAPGQGRTEAFF TGTGCCAGCAGTGAATTGGCGCCAGGACAGGGGAGGACTGAAGCTTTCTTT